A selection of T cell receptor beta chains follows, all from one sample in a study of T cell repertoires in cytomegalovirus infection. Their cognate antigens are unknown. In TCRdb, the reads were re-called with MiXCR into one record per CDR3 protein. The sample contains a few hundred thousand distinct CDR3 sequences, roughly 42% of which appear only once. The sequencing here drew on cultured PBMCs, taken from culture after CMV antigen stimulation. These receptors all stem from a human donor in good health (CMV status not recorded). Some clones in this sample may be carry-over from other donors' samples. Each CDR3 is given with its conserved first and last residue. A D gene is named only where the DNA matches it firmly. Clone sizes are given selectively: once, few, many, or a class where the clone is expanded.

cdr3_aa cdr3_nt d_call cdr3_length j_call v_call clone_size
CASSYARGLQQETQYF TGTGCCAGCAGTTACGCGAGGGGACTACAACAAGAGACCCAGTACTTC TRBD2 16 TRBJ2-5 TRBV6-6 .
CASSRDRTNEKLFF TGTGCCAGCAGCCGAGACAGAACTAATGAAAAACTGTTTTTT . 14 TRBJ1-4 TRBV7-2 .
CASSPQQEANYGYTF TGTGCCAGCAGCCCCCAACAGGAAGCTAACTATGGCTACACCTTC . 15 TRBJ1-2 TRBV7-2 many
CASSLTQTGELFF TGTGCCAGCAGTCTTACACAAACCGGGGAGCTGTTTTTT . 13 TRBJ2-2 TRBV12-3/TRBV12-4 few
CASSSSGRRAKNIQYF TGTGCCAGCAGCTCGAGCGGGAGGCGGGCCAAAAACATTCAGTACTTC TRBD2 16 TRBJ2-4 TRBV7-9 few
CASSPPDTQRNQPQHF TGTGCCAGCAGCCCACCGGACACGCAGCGCAATCAGCCCCAGCATTTT . 16 TRBJ1-5 TRBV7-9 .
CASSEGRALREKLFF TGTGCCAGCAGTGAAGGGCGGGCCCTACGAGAAAAACTGTTTTTT . 15 TRBJ1-4 TRBV6-1 .
CASSFPDRSSGNTIYF TGTGCCAGCAGCTTTCCCGACAGGAGCTCTGGAAACACCATATATTTT . 16 TRBJ1-3 TRBV7-8 many
CASSEKAGGLSSYNSPLHF TGTGCCAGCAGTGAAAAGGCCGGAGGACTGAGCTCCTATAATTCACCCCTCCACTTT . 19 TRBJ1-6 TRBV25-1 .
CASSQNSGRWYF TGCGCCAGCAGCCAGAATAGCGGGAGGTGGTACTTC TRBD2 12 TRBJ2-4 TRBV4-1 .
CASSQGPRPDYEQYF TGCGCCAGCAGCCAAGGTCCTAGACCGGACTACGAGCAGTACTTC . 15 TRBJ2-7 TRBV4-1 .
CASSLGTPLRGQYF TGTGCCAGCAGTTTGGGAACTCCACTACGTGGGCAGTACTTC . 14 TRBJ2-7 TRBV12-3/TRBV12-4 .
CAAGDLTGANVLTF TGTGCCGCGGGGGATTTGACTGGGGCCAACGTCCTGACTTTC TRBD2 14 TRBJ2-6 TRBV6-5 .
CASSSYQGTTNYGYTF TGTGCCAGCAGCTCCTACCAGGGGACTACTAACTATGGCTACACCTTC . 16 TRBJ1-2 TRBV7-6 few
CASSLQLAGGNEQFF TGTGCCAGCAGCTTACAACTAGCGGGGGGGAATGAGCAGTTCTTC TRBD2 15 TRBJ2-1 TRBV7-2 .
CASSSHRNTEAFF TGTGCCAGCAGCTCCCACAGGAACACTGAAGCTTTCTTT . 13 TRBJ1-1 TRBV7-6 few
CASSYSSGAQQPQHF TGTGCCAGCAGTTACTCGTCGGGGGCGCAGCAGCCCCAGCATTTT . 15 TRBJ1-5 TRBV6-6 .
CASSLVGTLSDTQYF TGTGCCAGCAGCTTAGTCGGAACACTGTCAGATACGCAGTATTTT . 15 TRBJ2-3 TRBV7-2 .
CASSLTSGMSSYNEQFF TGTGCCAGCAGCTTGACTAGCGGGATGAGCTCCTACAATGAGCAGTTCTTC TRBD2 17 TRBJ2-1 TRBV7-6 .
CASMIAGGQETQYF TGTGCCAGCATGATAGCGGGAGGGCAAGAGACCCAGTACTTC TRBD2 14 TRBJ2-5 TRBV12-3/TRBV12-4 .
CASSSAWGTEAFF TGTGCCAGCAGCTCGGCATGGGGCACTGAAGCTTTCTTT . 13 TRBJ1-1 TRBV7-9 few
CASSARGGSGGAPQPQHF TGTGCCAGCAGCGCTAGAGGGGGTTCCGGCGGGGCCCCTCAGCCCCAGCATTTT . 18 TRBJ1-5 TRBV7-2 .
CASSVRGLQETQYF TGTGCCAGCAGCGTCAGGGGGCTCCAAGAGACCCAGTACTTC TRBD1 14 TRBJ2-5 TRBV9 .
CASSYSPGSPPYEQYF TGTGCCAGCAGTTACTCGCCCGGGAGCCCCCCCTACGAGCAGTACTTC . 16 TRBJ2-7 TRBV6-2/TRBV6-3 few
CASSEGHQQPQHF TGTGCCAGCAGTGAAGGGCACCAACAGCCCCAGCATTTT . 13 TRBJ1-5 TRBV6-1 few
CASSPQQGRETQYF TGTGCCAGCTCACCGCAACAGGGGCGCGAGACCCAGTACTTC TRBD1 14 TRBJ2-5 TRBV18 few
CASNFRIGGSRSYEQYF TGTGCCAGCAATTTCCGAATCGGTGGGTCCCGCTCCTACGAGCAGTACTTC . 17 TRBJ2-7 TRBV6-5 .
CASSRRRYQETQYF TGTGCCAGCAGCAGGAGGAGGTACCAAGAGACCCAGTACTTC . 14 TRBJ2-5 TRBV11-2 .
CASSRRTSGRESDF TGTGCCAGCAGCCGCCGGACTAGCGGGAGAGAATCGGACTTC TRBD2 14 TRBJ2-7 TRBV7-8 many
CASSFWSSGGQETQYF TGTGCCAGCAGTTTTTGGTCTAGCGGGGGACAAGAGACCCAGTACTTC TRBD2 16 TRBJ2-5 TRBV12-3/TRBV12-4 .
CASSYRDTTARRSYEQYF TGTGCCAGCAGTTACAGGGACACGACGGCCCGTCGTTCCTACGAGCAGTACTTC . 18 TRBJ2-7 TRBV6-2/TRBV6-3 .
CASSLSRTLPGYTF TGTGCCAGCAGCTTAAGTCGGACCTTACCTGGCTACACCTTC . 14 TRBJ1-2 TRBV7-2 many
CASSSPLGPNEKLFF TGTGCCAGCAGCTCCCCACTTGGCCCCAATGAAAAACTGTTTTTT . 15 TRBJ1-4 TRBV28 .
CASIMGGYTF TGTGCCAGTATAATGGGGGGCTACACCTTC . 10 TRBJ1-2 TRBV19 .
CASATSGSDEQFF TGTGCCAGCGCTACTAGCGGGAGTGATGAGCAGTTCTTC TRBD2 13 TRBJ2-1 TRBV6-2/TRBV6-3 few
CASSGRLVGETQYF TGTGCCAGCAGCGGAAGGCTAGTGGGAGAGACCCAGTACTTC . 14 TRBJ2-5 TRBV11-2 few
CASSRQQETQYF TGTGCCAGCAGCCGACAGCAAGAGACCCAGTACTTC . 12 TRBJ2-5 TRBV14 .
CASNHRNTEAFF TGTGCCAGCAATCACAGGAACACTGAAGCTTTCTTT . 12 TRBJ1-1 TRBV7-9 .
CASSMTGTGGYEQYF TGCGCCAGCAGCATGACCGGGACAGGGGGCTACGAGCAGTACTTC TRBD1 15 TRBJ2-7 TRBV5-1 .
CASSRGQVPYEQYF TGTGCCAGCAGCCGGGGGCAAGTCCCCTACGAGCAGTACTTC . 14 TRBJ2-7 TRBV7-2 .
CASGTSGVVETQYF TGTGCCAGCGGCACTAGCGGGGTGGTAGAGACCCAGTACTTC TRBD2 14 TRBJ2-5 TRBV3-1 .
CASSLVSTGFAEAFF TGTGCCAGCAGCTTGGTCTCGACAGGGTTCGCTGAAGCTTTCTTT TRBD1 15 TRBJ1-1 TRBV5-5 .
CASSRHPPDRGGMNFQPQHF TGTGCCAGCAGCCGACACCCTCCGGACAGGGGTGGTATGAATTTCCAGCCCCAGCATTTT TRBD1 20 TRBJ1-5 TRBV7-9 few
CASSQEGQGYPYEQYF TGTGCCAGCAGCCAAGAGGGACAGGGATATCCCTACGAGCAGTACTTC TRBD1 16 TRBJ2-7 TRBV3-1 once
CASSQAPGTVYGYTF TGTGCCAGCAGCCAAGCTCCCGGTACGGTCTATGGCTACACCTTC . 15 TRBJ1-2 TRBV14 .
CASSLRVGTEAFF TGTGCCAGCAGCTTACGGGTTGGCACTGAAGCTTTCTTT . 13 TRBJ1-1 TRBV7-2 many
CASSLGGESTDTQYF TGTGCCAGCAGCTTGGGGGGAGAGAGCACAGATACGCAGTATTTT . 15 TRBJ2-3 TRBV7-6 few
CASRRRGTNEKLFF TGTGCCAGCAGGCGGAGAGGAACTAATGAAAAACTGTTTTTT . 14 TRBJ1-4 TRBV6-2/TRBV6-3 .
CASSQDEGANTEAFF TGCGCCAGCAGCCAAGATGAGGGTGCGAACACTGAAGCTTTCTTT . 15 TRBJ1-1 TRBV4-1 few
CASSLMGGRRNTDTQYF TGTGCCAGCAGCTTAATGGGGGGGCGCAGAAACACAGATACGCAGTATTTT . 17 TRBJ2-3 TRBV7-2 .
CASSELARGTGELFF TGTGCCAGCAGTGAATTGGCTAGAGGCACCGGGGAGCTGTTTTTT . 15 TRBJ2-2 TRBV2 .
CASRGGGGYGYTF TGTGCCAGCAGAGGGGGAGGGGGGTATGGCTACACCTTC . 13 TRBJ1-2 TRBV6-8 .
CATSINRDRDPYGYTF TGTGCCACCAGCATCAACCGGGACAGGGACCCCTATGGCTACACCTTC TRBD1 16 TRBJ1-2 TRBV15 once
CASTLNSAGGTEAFF TGTGCCAGTACCCTAAACTCGGCAGGGGGCACTGAAGCTTTCTTT TRBD1 15 TRBJ1-1 TRBV19 .